This section outlines one T cell receptor (beta chain) sequence together with its context. Its specificity is not known. The CDR3 runs 14 residues. The germline V gene has CDR1 DFQATT and CDR2 SNEGSKA (reference sequence). The V end was cut by 3 bases, the J end by 2 bases, with 14 bases between. This specimen comes from a study of CD8 T cells in Susac syndrome. Study conclusions and caveats: Clonal expansion was absent from the CD4+ T cell repertoires in Susac syndrome.

The authors sequenced TCR beta from blood CD8+ and CD4+ T cells. The CD8+ and CD4+ T cells were isolated magnetically using a negative isolation approach, whereas the TEMRA cells were enriched by FACS. The authors reverse transcribed about 0.5 to 1 ug RNA with random hexamers. Coverage of TCR beta CDR3 amplification by immunoSEQ multiplex PCR extended to 54 Vbeta and 13 Jbeta. TCRdb reanalysed the immunoSEQ multiplex PCR reads using MiXCR and keeps one entry per CDR3 protein. The top ten hold 0.085% to 0.09% of the sample, which has about 200,000 distinct CDR3 sequences, around 90% seen once. This chain connects TRBV20-1 to TRBJ2-7; the D gene is possibly TRBD1 (5 bases). Sequencing was carried out using CD4+ T cells from PBMCs. This clonotype was obtained from a human donor with Susac syndrome. This CDR3 reads CSARGQPTAYEQYF. DNA of the CDR3: TGCAGTGCTAGGGGGCAGCCAACGGCCTACGAGCAGTACTTC.